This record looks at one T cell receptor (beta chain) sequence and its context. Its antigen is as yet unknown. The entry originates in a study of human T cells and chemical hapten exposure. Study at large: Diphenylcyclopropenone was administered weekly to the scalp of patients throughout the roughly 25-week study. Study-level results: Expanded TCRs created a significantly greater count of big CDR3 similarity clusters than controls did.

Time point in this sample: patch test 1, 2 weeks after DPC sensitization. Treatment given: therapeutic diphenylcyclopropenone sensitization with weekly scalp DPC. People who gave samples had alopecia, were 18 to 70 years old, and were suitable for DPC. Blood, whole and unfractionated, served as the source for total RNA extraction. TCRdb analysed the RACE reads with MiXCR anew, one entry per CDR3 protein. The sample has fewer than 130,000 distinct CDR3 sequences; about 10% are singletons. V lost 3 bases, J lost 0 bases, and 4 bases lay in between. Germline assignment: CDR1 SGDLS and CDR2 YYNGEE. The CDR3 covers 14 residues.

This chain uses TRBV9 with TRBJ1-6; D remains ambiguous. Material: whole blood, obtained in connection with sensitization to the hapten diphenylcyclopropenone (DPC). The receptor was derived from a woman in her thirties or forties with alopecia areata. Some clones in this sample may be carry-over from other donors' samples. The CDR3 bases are TGTGCCAGCAGCGAGGGCTCCTATAATTCACCCCTCCACTTT. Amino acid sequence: CASSEGSYNSPLHF.